This is a list of T cell receptor beta chains from one sample in a study of blood T cell repertoires in COVID-19. Assay: immunoSEQ multiplex PCR; the TCRdb copy retains only in-frame clones and omits some. The sample lists approximately 260,000 clones, around four fifths occurring once. The sequenced material came from peripheral blood. The source of these receptors is a woman in her 40s with active or convalescent COVID-19. Both conserved end residues are trimmed from each CDR3. Fields, in order: V gene, CDR3 protein.

v_call: TRBV19; cdr3_aa: ASSRGMNEKLF
v_call: TRBV11-2; cdr3_aa: ASSLGQNNYGYT
v_call: TRBV2; cdr3_aa: ASREIADKETQY
v_call: TRBV7-6; cdr3_aa: ASSLTGQFSTGELF
v_call: TRBV5-6; cdr3_aa: ASSGGTVFGYT
v_call: TRBV18; cdr3_aa: ASSGGVGNQPQH
v_call: TRBV7-3; cdr3_aa: ASSSTQGEAF
v_call: TRBV4-2; cdr3_aa: ASSQESASGGYNEQF
v_call: TRBV7-9; cdr3_aa: ASSLARTGGINQPQH
v_call: TRBV5-1; cdr3_aa: ASSLGGISGANVLT
v_call: TRBV9; cdr3_aa: ASSVSQDNSPLH
v_call: TRBV18; cdr3_aa: ASSHSGGEYNEQF
v_call: TRBV5-1; cdr3_aa: ASSLPGGGGYT